The sequence of this TCR beta chain was determined in a study of Ad26.COV2.S vaccination and SARS-CoV-2 variants. Study-level background: Donor had been placed in the Ad26.COV2.S arm of the COV1001 trial. Regarding the study as a whole: While placebo recipients had lower spike-specific TCR breadth, vaccine recipients had more.

Using immunoSEQ multiplex PCR, the repertoire was profiled, and TCRdb retains in-frame clones only, with some absent. Among 300,000 to 400,000 clones listed, about 85% were seen once. This clone has only a few counts. Its antigen is not known. Sample treatment: over 15 received Ad26.COV2.S at low or high dose, single or two shots; several received placebo; per-sample allocation not given. At day 63 after the first vaccine or placebo injection, samples were drawn. This Boston cohort included adults aged 18-55 years. The receptor comes from a person between 18 and 65 years old who received the Ad26.COV2.S COVID-19 vaccine or a placebo. The specimen was peripheral blood, collected in a trial of Ad26.COV2.S vaccine versus placebo.

The CDR3 here is CASSLGDKNTDTQYF. CDR3 nucleotide sequence: TGTGCCAGCAGTTTAGGGGACAAAAACACAGATACGCAGTATTTT. The J gene is TRBJ2-3, the V gene TRBV27, with D perhaps TRBD1 (6 bases). Germline V CDR1 and CDR2: MNHEY, SMNVEV (reference sequence). Trimming stripped 2 bases from V and 2 bases from J, with 11 bases between. The CDR3 loop spans 15 amino acids.